This TCR beta chain was recorded in a study of CD8 T cells in ankylosing spondylitis. Overall study results and limits: Relatively rare in peripheral blood, disease-linked clones were also CD8+. It appeared that ankylosing spondylitis blood was characterized by a TCR beta motif of several highly homologous variants.

It was by quantitative 5'-RACE with molecular barcodes that TCR beta libraries were made. TCRdb analysed the 5' RACE reads with MiXCR anew, one entry per CDR3 protein. The sample shows around 130,000 distinct CDR3 sequences, 15% to 20% of them seen only once. Only a few counts were recorded for this clonotype. Its matching antigen is unknown. The CDR3 has 13 amino acids. V was cut by 3 bases and J by 5 bases, with 13 bases left in between. The germline V gene encodes CDR1 DFQATT and CDR2 SNEGSKA (reference sequence). The clonotype was recovered from a male donor with ankylosing spondylitis. The sequenced sample consisted of blood, either unsorted or a sorted T cell fraction (not recorded which). The rearrangement links TRBV20-1 to TRBJ2-5; maybe TRBD1 (5 bases). CDR3 sequence reads: CSARRQGEETQYF. The CDR3 DNA is TGCAGTGCTAGGCGGCAGGGCGAGGAGACCCAGTACTTC.